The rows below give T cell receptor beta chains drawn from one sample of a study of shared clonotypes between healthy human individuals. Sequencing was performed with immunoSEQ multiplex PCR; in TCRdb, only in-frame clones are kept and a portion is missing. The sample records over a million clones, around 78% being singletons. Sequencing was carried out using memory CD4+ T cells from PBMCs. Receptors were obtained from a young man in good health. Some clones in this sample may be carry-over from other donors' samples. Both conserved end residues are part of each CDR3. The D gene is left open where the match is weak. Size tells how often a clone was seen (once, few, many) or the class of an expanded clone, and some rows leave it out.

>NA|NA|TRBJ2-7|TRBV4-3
TGCGCCAGCAGCCAGGACGTCCGATCCGCTTCCAGCGAGCAGTACTTC
CASSQDVRSASSEQYF
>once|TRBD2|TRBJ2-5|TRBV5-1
TGCGCCAGCAGCTTCGCCGGGACTAGCGAAGAGACCCAGTACTTC
CASSFAGTSEETQYF
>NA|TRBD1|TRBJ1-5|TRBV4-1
TGCGCCAGCAACACCAGTGGGACAGGGAGCAATCAGCCCCAGCATTTT
CASNTSGTGSNQPQHF
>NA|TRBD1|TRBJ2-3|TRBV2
TGTGCCAGCAGTCCCAAGGACAGGAGCCGCACAGATACGCAGTATTTT
CASSPKDRSRTDTQYF
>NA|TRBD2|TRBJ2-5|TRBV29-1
TGCAGCGCCAAGGGACTAGCGGGAGGGATAGAGACCCAGTACTTC
CSAKGLAGGIETQYF
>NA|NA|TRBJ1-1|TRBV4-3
TGCGCCAGCAGCCGCGACGTTGCTAGGGGTTGGCACACTGAAGCTTTCTTT
CASSRDVARGWHTEAFF
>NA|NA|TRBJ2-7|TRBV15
TGTGCCACCAGCAGAGATAGGGACGGTACCTACGAGCAGTACTTC
CATSRDRDGTYEQYF
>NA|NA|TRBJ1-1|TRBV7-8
TGTGCCAGCAGCTTAGTGGTAGGGCGAGGGAATGAAGCTTTCTTT
CASSLVVGRGNEAFF
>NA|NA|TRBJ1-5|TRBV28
TGTGCCAGCAGGCTTGGAGGGGGGAGCAATCAGCCCCAGCATTTT
CASRLGGGSNQPQHF
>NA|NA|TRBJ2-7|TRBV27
TGTGCCAGCAGCAGGGACCGAGCCTACGAGCAGTACTTC
CASSRDRAYEQYF
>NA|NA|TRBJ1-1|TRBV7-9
TGTGCCAGCAGCTTAGGACAAAACACTGAAGCTTTCTTT
CASSLGQNTEAFF
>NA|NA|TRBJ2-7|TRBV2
TGTGCCAGCGGGAGTGTCTTATATCCCGCCTACGAGCAGTACTTC
CASGSVLYPAYEQYF
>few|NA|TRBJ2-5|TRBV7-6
TGTGCCAGCAGCTTAACGCGCTTGGAGACCCAGTACTTC
CASSLTRLETQYF
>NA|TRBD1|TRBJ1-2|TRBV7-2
TGTGCCAGCAGCGATGATGGGACAGCTAACTATGGCTACACCTTC
CASSDDGTANYGYTF
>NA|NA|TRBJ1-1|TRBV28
TGTGCCAGCAGTTTATTCAGGGGACCCAAAGCTTTCTTT
CASSLFRGPKAFF
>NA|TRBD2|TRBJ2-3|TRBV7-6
TGTGCCAGCAGCTTACTGATACTAGCGGGAGGGCCGGTAGATACGCAGTATTTT
CASSLLILAGGPVDTQYF
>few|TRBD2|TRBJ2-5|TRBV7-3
TGTGCCAGCAGCTTAGCGGGAGGTCGGGAGACCCAGTACTTC
CASSLAGGRETQYF
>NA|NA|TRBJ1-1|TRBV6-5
TGTGCCAGCAGTTACTTGGACGGGGCCCCTGAAGCTTTCTTT
CASSYLDGAPEAFF
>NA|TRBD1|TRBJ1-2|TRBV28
TGTGCCAGCAGGACAGGGGGCGCATATGGCTACACCTTC
CASRTGGAYGYTF
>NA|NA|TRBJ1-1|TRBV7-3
TGTGCCAGCAGCTTAGGGGGTCAGAGGAACACTGAAGCTTTCTTT
CASSLGGQRNTEAFF
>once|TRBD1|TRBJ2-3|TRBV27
TGTGCCAGCAAGAACCAGATAGGACAGGGCGTAGATACGCAGTATTTT
CASKNQIGQGVDTQYF
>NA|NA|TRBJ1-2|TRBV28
TGTGCCAGCAGCACAACAGGGAACTATGGCTACACCTTC
CASSTTGNYGYTF
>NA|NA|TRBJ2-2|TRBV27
TGTGCCAGCAGTTTGGTCAGCTCCACCGGGGAGCTGTTTTTT
CASSLVSSTGELFF
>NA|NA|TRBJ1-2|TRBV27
TGTGCCAGCAGTAGGGGCTCAGCCTACTATGGCTACACCTTC
CASSRGSAYYGYTF
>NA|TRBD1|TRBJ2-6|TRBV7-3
TGTGCCAGCAGGCCAGGGGGTTCTGGGGCCAACGTCCTGACTTTC
CASRPGGSGANVLTF
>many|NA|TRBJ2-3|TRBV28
TGTGCCAGCAGTTTTAGTACTAGCACAGATACGCAGTATTTT
CASSFSTSTDTQYF
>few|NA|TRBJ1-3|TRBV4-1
TGCGCCAGCAGCCTCGGCCTGGCGTGGGACTCTGGAAACACCATATATTTT
CASSLGLAWDSGNTIYF
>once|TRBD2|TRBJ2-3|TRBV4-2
TGTGCCAGCAGCCAAGATTCCCCGATTAGCGGGGGTAACACAGATACGCAGTATTTT
CASSQDSPISGGNTDTQYF
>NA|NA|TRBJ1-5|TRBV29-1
TGCAGCGCCGCCGGCGAAAATCGCAATCAGCCCCAGCATTTT
CSAAGENRNQPQHF
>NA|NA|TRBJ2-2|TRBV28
TGTGCCAGCAGTCACTTACAGGGTTCTCCCGGGGAGCTGTTTTTT
CASSHLQGSPGELFF
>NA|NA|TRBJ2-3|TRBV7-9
TGTGCCAGCAGCTTAGAAAGAACCGGAGGCACAGATACGCAGTATTTT
CASSLERTGGTDTQYF
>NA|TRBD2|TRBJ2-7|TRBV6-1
TGTGCCAGCGGAGAAGCGGGAGGGCCGGGCGAGCAGTACTTC
CASGEAGGPGEQYF
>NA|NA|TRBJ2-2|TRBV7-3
TGTGCCAGCAGCCAGGTCGCGGTATCGAACACCGGGGAGCTGTTTTTT
CASSQVAVSNTGELFF
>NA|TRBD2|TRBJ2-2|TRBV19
TGTGCCAGTAGTTCCTTTTCCGGCGGGAGAGGTCGCACCGGGGAGCTGTTTTTT
CASSSFSGGRGRTGELFF
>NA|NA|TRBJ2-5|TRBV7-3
TGTGCCAGCAGCTTAACCCCAGGGTACCAAGAGACCCAGTACTTC
CASSLTPGYQETQYF
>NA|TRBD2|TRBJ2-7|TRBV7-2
TGTGCCAGCAGCTTAGGGCTGGGGCGGGGGAATTACGAGCAGTACTTC
CASSLGLGRGNYEQYF
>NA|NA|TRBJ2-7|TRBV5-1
TGCGCCAGCAGCTTGAATGGCGAGCAGTACTTC
CASSLNGEQYF
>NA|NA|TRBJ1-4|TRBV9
TGTGCCAGCAGCGTAGAATCATGGGGGGAAAAACTGTTTTTT
CASSVESWGEKLFF
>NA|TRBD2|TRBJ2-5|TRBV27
TGTGCCAGCAGTCCAATCGGCGGGGGGGAGAGAGAGACCCAGTACTTC
CASSPIGGGERETQYF
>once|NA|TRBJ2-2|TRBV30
TGTGCCTGGAGTCCCGCCCGGGGGGAGCTGTTTTTT
CAWSPARGELFF
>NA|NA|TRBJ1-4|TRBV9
TGTGCCAGCAGCCCCAGAGGGGGTCCTAATGAAAAACTGTTTTTT
CASSPRGGPNEKLFF
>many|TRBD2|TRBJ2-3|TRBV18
TGTGCCAGCTCCCTCGGGGGGGCAGATACGCAGTATTTT
CASSLGGADTQYF
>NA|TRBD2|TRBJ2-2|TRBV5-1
TGCGCCAGCAGCTTTGTAGCGGGGGTGAACACCGGGGAGCTGTTTTTT
CASSFVAGVNTGELFF
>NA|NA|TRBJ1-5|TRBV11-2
TGTGCCAGCAGCTTAGAGTTCCTAGACCGCAATCAGCCCCAGCATTTT
CASSLEFLDRNQPQHF
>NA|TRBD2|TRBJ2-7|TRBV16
TGTGCCAGCAGCGGAGGGCGCGGGAGTCTTTACGAGCAGTACTTC
CASSGGRGSLYEQYF
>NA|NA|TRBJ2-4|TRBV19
TGTGCCAGTAGTCCCTGGAGGGCAAACATTCAGTACTTC
CASSPWRANIQYF
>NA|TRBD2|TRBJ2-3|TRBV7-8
TGTGCCAGCAGCAAAATAGCGGGAGGGCGGGGTAGAGATACGCAGTATTTT
CASSKIAGGRGRDTQYF
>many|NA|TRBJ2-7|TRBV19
TGTGCCAGTACCCCGCGCCCACCCTACGAGCAGTACTTC
CASTPRPPYEQYF